These 18 T cell receptor beta chains were all obtained from the same sample, sequenced in a study of a mutant IDH1 vaccine in newly diagnosed glioma. The data were produced by immunoSEQ multiplex PCR, yet TCRdb's version contains in-frame clones alone and is incomplete. This sample carries fewer than 50,000 clones, 78% of them seen once, and the ten largest clones take roughly 9%. Sample time point: baseline, week 1 (first vaccination visit). Documented treatment: pre-vaccination baseline after standard-of-care therapy. Sequenced material: PBMCs, taken from a glioma patient treated with radiotherapy, temozolomide or both. The source is a middle-aged man with glioma. Some clones in this sample may be carry-over from other donors' samples.

The V call is TRBV30, the J call TRBJ1-2; D may be TRBD1 (6 bases). V gave up 1 base and J gave up 7 bases, with 16 bases separating them. The length of the CDR3 is 14 residues. Per germline, CDR1 GTSNPN and CDR2 SVGIG (reference sequence). This chain's CDR3 is CAWSESWDMGGYTF. In DNA form, the CDR3 reads TGTGCCTGGAGTGAAAGTTGGGACATGGGTGGCTACACCTTC.

In DNA, the CDR3 is TGTGCCACCAGCAGTATCTCAGGGAGACAAGAGACCCAGTACTTC. Translation: CATSSISGRQETQYF. The chain has TRBV15 and TRBJ2-5; D is possibly TRBD1 or TRBD2 (5 bases each). V was clipped by 3 bases and J by 2 bases, with 13 bases between them. Germline V CDR1 and CDR2: LNHNV, YYDKDF (reference sequence). This CDR3 region has 15 residues.

The chain links TRBV10-1 to TRBJ2-7; D is unclear. The CDR3 runs 13 residues. CDR1 and CDR2 from the germline V gene are WNHNN and SYGVQD (reference sequence). Trimming removed 0 bases from V and 4 bases from J, with 7 bases in between. Here the CDR3 reads CASSESGRYEQYF. The CDR3 DNA reads TGCGCCAGCAGTGAGTCCGGCAGATACGAGCAGTACTTC.

This clone was counted between two and nine times. The chain employs TRBV6-6 and TRBJ1-1; TRBD1 agrees at 9 bases. Germline-derived CDR1 and CDR2 are MNHNY and SVGAGI (reference sequence). This CDR3 contains 14 residues. V lost 8 bases and J lost 0; bases outside the gene matches: 4. The CDR3 coding sequence is TGTGCCAGCCGGACAGGGGATATGAACACTGAAGCTTTCTTT. It translates to CASRTGDMNTEAFF.

This rearrangement joins TRBV7-9 to TRBJ2-5, with TRBD2 identical over 10 bases. From germline, CDR1 is SEHNR and CDR2 FQNEAQ (reference sequence). This CDR3 comprises 13 residues. Trimming took 11 bases from V and 5 from J; bases not matched to a gene: 8. The CDR3 region has the DNA TGTGCCGGGGGGACTAGCGTTGGGGAGACCCAGTACTTC. It specifies CAGGTSVGETQYF.

For the CDR3, the DNA is TGTGCCAGCAGCCGCTCACTGGGGTCTGGCACAGATACGCAGTATTTT. It specifies CASSRSLGSGTDTQYF. This chain links TRBV5-6 with TRBJ2-3; D remains unclear. The CDR3 consists of 16 residues. Germline V gene sequence: CDR1 SGHDT, CDR2 YYEEEE. V was cut by 4 bases and J by 1 base, with 16 bases left in between.

The chain combines TRBV6-5 with TRBJ1-2, with 8 bases identical to TRBD1. With 2 bases clipped from V and 2 bases from J, the junction kept 1 base outside the gene matches. CDR3 length: 14 amino acids. Germline V gene sequence: CDR1 MNHEY, CDR2 SVGAGI. The DNA of the CDR3 is TGTGCCAGCAGTTACAGGACAGGGAACTATGGCTACACCTTC. Translated, it gives CASSYRTGNYGYTF.

The V and J genes are TRBV5-4 and TRBJ2-3; D may be TRBD1 (6 bases). The CDR3 sequence is 14 residues long. In germline, CDR1 is SGHNT, CDR2 YYREEE (reference sequence). V was clipped by 4 bases and J by 3 bases, with 12 bases between them. The CDR3 bases are TGTGCCAGCAGCCCCGGACAGATTACAGATACGCAGTATTTT. Its translation: CASSPGQITDTQYF.

The chain has TRBV9 and TRBJ2-4, with TRBD1 matching 10 bases. CDR1 is SGDLS and CDR2 is YYNGEE in the germline V gene. Unmatched junction bases numbered 7, after V lost 4 bases and J lost 6 bases. The CDR3 is 15 amino acids. The CDR3 spells CASSTSGTGANIQYF. The CDR3 DNA reads TGTGCCAGCAGCACCTCGGGGACAGGGGCAAACATTCAGTACTTC.

This clone was seen once. The V gene is TRBV6-5, the J gene TRBJ2-2; 10 positions match TRBD2. CDR3 length: 15 amino acids. Germline V gene data show CDR1 as MNHEY and CDR2 as SVGAGI. Trimming took 7 bases from V and 5 from J; bases not matched to a gene: 7. This CDR3 is CASNRAGGPTGELFF. In DNA form, the CDR3 reads TGTGCCAGCAACCGAGCGGGGGGGCCTACCGGGGAGCTGTTTTTT.

This clone is medium-sized (0.01 to 0.1%). The chain links TRBV4-1 to TRBJ2-6; the D is unclear. Per germline, CDR1 MGHRA and CDR2 YSYEKL. V was clipped by 0 bases and J by 1 base, with 16 bases between them. This CDR3 region has 19 residues. The CDR3: CASSQDMERTVSGANVLTF. The CDR3 nucleotides are TGCGCCAGCAGCCAAGATATGGAACGGACGGTTTCTGGGGCCAACGTCCTGACTTTC.

V is TRBV7-8 and J is TRBJ1-1; tentative D call: TRBD1 (6 bases). The CDR3 has 14 amino acids. Germline lookup yields CDR1 SGHVS and CDR2 FQNEAQ. V lost 4 bases and J 0 bases, leaving 9 bases between the germline ends. CDR3 loop: CASSSQGMNTEAFF. The CDR3 nucleotides are TGTGCCAGCAGCTCTCAGGGGATGAACACTGAAGCTTTCTTT.

The CDR3 DNA reads TGTGCCAGCAGCTTAGCCCGTAAGACTAGCGGGGGGCGCACAGATACGCAGTATTTT. It translates to CASSLARKTSGGRTDTQYF. The J gene is TRBJ2-3, the V gene TRBV7-2; 13 nucleotides match TRBD2. This CDR3 spans 19 amino acids. With V trimmed by 0 bases and J by 1 base, 7 bases remained unmatched. Germline loops: CDR1 SGHTA, CDR2 FQGNSA.

This clone was detected a few times. The V call is TRBV18, the J call TRBJ2-1, with TRBD1 identical over 7 bases. CDR1 is KGHSH, CDR2 LQKENI, per germline. V lost 0 bases to trimming and J lost 3 bases; unmatched junction nucleotides: 5. The CDR3 spans 16 residues. The CDR3 nucleotides read TGTGCCAGCTCACCACCGGTGGGGGACAGCTACAATGAGCAGTTCTTC. Translation: CASSPPVGDSYNEQFF.

The J gene is TRBJ2-3, the V gene TRBV18; D is possibly TRBD1 (5 bases). Looked up from germline, CDR1 is KGHSH and CDR2 is LQKENI. Trimming took off 2 bases at V and 2 bases at J, with 11 bases between the two ends. There are 15 residues in the CDR3. The CDR3 protein is CASSPDRSFTDTQYF. The CDR3 region has the DNA TGTGCCAGCTCACCAGACAGATCTTTCACAGATACGCAGTATTTT.

This clone was seen only a few times. This chain joins TRBV4-1 and TRBJ1-1, with D uncertain. The germline CDR1 and CDR2 sequences are MGHRA and YSYEKL. This CDR3 spans 14 amino acids. V dropped 4 bases and J dropped 3 bases, with 12 bases sitting between them. The CDR3 coding sequence is TGCGCCAGCAGCCTCCTACCTACTGACACTGAAGCTTTCTTT. It yields the protein CASSLLPTDTEAFF.

The V and J genes are TRBV5-4 and TRBJ1-1; D not certain. The CDR3 loop spans 14 amino acids. Germline V lookup: CDR1 SGHNT, CDR2 YYREEE (reference sequence). Trimming shortened V by 5 bases and J by 5 bases, and 16 bases separated the two germline ends. CDR3 protein: CASRFSSGVTEAFF. CDR3 sequence (DNA): TGTGCCAGCAGATTCAGTAGTGGGGTTACTGAAGCTTTCTTT.

There are a few counts of this clone. This chain joins TRBV6-4 and TRBJ2-2, with 12 positions matching TRBD2. CDR1 is MRHNA, CDR2 SNTAGT, per germline. Trimming at V came to 6 bases and at J to 6 bases, leaving 5 bases not matched to a gene. The CDR3 spans 15 residues. The DNA of the CDR3 is TGTGCCAGCAGCCCGACTAGCGGGGGATCCGGGGAGCTGTTTTTT. Encoded protein: CASSPTSGGSGELFF.